This TCR beta chain was captured in a study of T cells in Graves' hyperthyroidism and ophthalmopathy. Findings and limits, study-wide: Peripheral blood also featured most of the thyroid clonotypes expanded above 0.001.

It was uncontrolled infection, other autoimmune disease, pregnancy or lactation that excluded patients. Researchers amplified the TCR beta CDR3 regions from RNA transcripts. The study used the HTBI primer set for a first-round RT-PCR of the TCR CDR3. TCRdb used MiXCR to reprocess the multiplex PCR reads, holding one entry per CDR3 protein. The table shows about 250,000 distinct CDR3 sequences, with around 20% occurring only once. This clonotype has ten or more counts. Its matching antigen is unknown. Per the germline V gene, CDR1 is PRHDT and CDR2 is FYEKMQ (reference sequence). V dropped 1 base and J dropped 6 bases, with 15 bases sitting between them. The CDR3 sequence is 15 residues long.

Sequences were obtained from blood. The rearrangement joins TRBV13 to TRBJ1-1, with D possibly being TRBD1 (5 bases). The sequence derives from a man aged 30 to 45 with Graves' ophthalmopathy. The CDR3 region is CASSLAGTWGPEAFF. The CDR3 DNA follows: TGTGCCAGCAGCTTAGCCGGGACCTGGGGACCTGAAGCTTTCTTT.